The 23 T cell receptor beta chains reported below all come from one sample, sequenced in a study of PD-1 blockade in classical Hodgkin lymphoma (dated by TCRdb to 2018 to 2020). Library generation was performed with the immunoSEQ multiplex PCR assay. TCRdb carries this immuneACCESS record with in-frame sequences only. Its versions omit some clonotypes, under half of them owing to an unresolved V gene in the studies checked, with the rest unexplained. Within this sample are nearly 25,000 clones, with over 70% of them counted one time only. 6.5% to 7% of the sample belongs to the ten largest clones. The time point label corresponds to: cycle 1 day 1 (C1D1), immediately before nivolumab initiation. All trial patients had relapsed after autologous stem cell transplantation, with cohorts A, B and C differing in prior brentuximab vedotin exposure. The material sequenced was peripheral blood mononuclear cells (PBMCs), taken at baseline. The receptor source for this set is a human donor with classical Hodgkin lymphoma.

As regards this clone: The germline gene is not matched at one end of the junction; a read error may be the cause. The chain recombines TRBV19 with TRBJ2-2; 10 nucleotides line up with TRBD2. Looked up from germline, CDR1 is LNHDA and CDR2 is SQIVND (reference sequence). CDR3 length: 14 residues. The CDR3 DNA reads TGTGCAAGTACTAGCGGGGTGAACACCGGGGAGCTGTTTTTT. Translating it yields CASTSGVNTGELFF.

The V and J genes are TRBV15 and TRBJ2-1; 7 bases line up with TRBD1. From germline, CDR1 is LNHNV and CDR2 YYDKDF (reference sequence). The V and J ends lost 0 bases and 4 bases, in that order; junction bases with no gene match: 9. This CDR3 spans 17 amino acids. CDR3: CATSRDSRGFEYNEQFF. Here the CDR3 DNA reads TGTGCCACCAGCAGAGATTCCAGGGGGTTCGAGTACAATGAGCAGTTCTTC.

V usage is TRBV11-1 and J usage is TRBJ2-2; TRBD1 matches at 7 bases. CDR1 and CDR2 from the germline V gene are SGHAT and FQDESV (reference sequence). This CDR3 contains 15 residues. J gave up 5 bases and V 5 bases, and 8 bases lay outside the gene matches. The CDR3 loop reads CASSRQGKETGELFF. The CDR3, as DNA: TGTGCCAGCAGCCGACAGGGAAAGGAGACCGGGGAGCTGTTTTTT.

The CDR3 here is CASSLKTGVQETQYF. The CDR3, as DNA: TGTGCCAGCAGCTTGAAGACAGGGGTTCAAGAGACCCAGTACTTC. The V and J genes are TRBV5-4 and TRBJ2-5; 8 bases are shared with TRBD1. The CDR3 sequence is 15 residues long. Trimming at V came to 1 base and at J to 2 bases, leaving 4 bases not matched to a gene. In germline, CDR1 is SGHNT, CDR2 YYREEE (reference sequence).

The rearrangement links TRBV28 to TRBJ2-1; D ambiguous. With 2 bases removed from V and 4 bases from J, the gap between germline ends came to 9 bases. The CDR3 loop spans 14 amino acids. Germline V gives CDR1 MDHEN, CDR2 SYDVKM. CDR3: CASSLSSSYNEQFF. Here the CDR3 DNA reads TGTGCCAGCAGTTTAAGTAGCTCATACAATGAGCAGTTCTTC.

The rearrangement uses TRBV15 and TRBJ2-2; D gene uncertain. Germline CDR1 and CDR2: LNHNV and YYDKDF (reference sequence). Trimming removed 1 base from V and 4 bases from J, with 10 bases in between. The CDR3 runs to 15 residues. The chain's CDR3 is CATSRVAPGTGELFF. The CDR3 DNA follows: TGTGCCACCAGCAGAGTAGCTCCCGGCACCGGGGAGCTGTTTTTT. Complete variable domain (other parts from reference TRBV15 and TRBJ2-2): DAMVIQNPRYQVTQFGKPVTLSCSQTLNHNVMYWYQQKSSQAPKLLFHYYDKDFNNEADTPDNFQSRRPNTSFCFLDIRSPGLGDTAMYLCATSRVAPGTGELFFGEGSRLTVL.

In its sample, this clone ranks as medium-sized. This chain uses TRBV5-6 with TRBJ1-3; D is undetermined. The CDR3 is made up of 14 amino acids. Between the trimmed V and J ends, which lost 6 bases and 4 bases, there was a span of 14 bases. The germline gives CDR1 SGHDT, CDR2 YYEEEE. The CDR3 sequence is CASTHTVIGNTIYF. The DNA of the CDR3 is TGTGCCAGCACGCACACAGTAATCGGAAACACCATATATTTT. The entire variable domain, with the rest obtained from reference TRBV5-6 and TRBJ1-3, is as follows: DAGVTQSPTHLIKTRGQQVTLRCSPKSGHDTVSWYQQALGQGPQFIFQYYEEEERQRGNFPDRFSGHQFPNYSSELNVNALLLGDSALYLCASTHTVIGNTIYFGEGSWLTVV.

The chain carries TRBV5-6 and TRBJ2-7; D might be TRBD1 (6 bases). The CDR3 consists of 13 residues. CDR1 is SGHDT and CDR2 is YYEEEE in the germline V gene. Between the trimmed V and J ends, which lost 0 bases and 7 bases, there was a span of 11 bases. CDR3 amino acids: CASSLDRASEQYF. For the CDR3, the DNA is TGTGCCAGCAGCTTGGACAGGGCTTCAGAGCAGTACTTC.

This clone appeared once. The CDR3 sequence is CASIGRKTEQHGYTEAFF. DNA for the CDR3: TGTGCCAGTATTGGTCGGAAGACGGAACAACACGGGTACACTGAAGCTTTCTTT. The V call is TRBV19, the J call TRBJ1-1; no definite D call. CDR3 size: 18 residues. V was shortened by 7 bases and J by 3 bases, with 27 bases between the two germline ends. Germline assignment: CDR1 LNHDA and CDR2 SQIVND (reference sequence).

V gene TRBV5-4 combines with J gene TRBJ2-7; D is possibly TRBD2 (5 bases). The germline V gene encodes CDR1 SGHNT and CDR2 YYREEE (reference sequence). V was pared by 0 bases and J by 5 bases, with 12 bases between. The CDR3 covers 14 residues. Written as DNA, the CDR3 is TGTGCCAGCAGCTTGGGCCGGTGGGAGCACGAGCAGTACTTC. This encodes CASSLGRWEHEQYF.

The chain joins TRBV7-2 to TRBJ1-4; possible D gene TRBD1, 5 bases. From germline, CDR1 is SGHTA and CDR2 FQGNSA. CDR3 size: 17 residues. Trimming pared 1 base from V and 0 bases from J, leaving 12 bases between. This chain's CDR3 is CASSLGDGVPTNEKLFF. In DNA, the CDR3 is TGTGCCAGCAGCTTAGGGGACGGAGTTCCAACTAATGAAAAACTGTTTTTT.

The J gene is TRBJ1-5, the V gene TRBV5-1; D call uncertain. The CDR3 is made up of 15 amino acids. The germline gives CDR1 SGHRS, CDR2 YFSETQ. The V end lost 0 bases, the J end lost 0 bases, and 7 bases lay between the germline ends. CDR3: CASSLAGNSNQPQHF. The CDR3 DNA is TGCGCCAGCAGCTTGGCGGGCAATAGCAATCAGCCCCAGCATTTT.

This clone was seen a handful of times. The chain has TRBV4-3 and TRBJ2-4; the match to TRBD1 covers 7 bases. CDR1 LGHNA and CDR2 YSLEER come from the germline V gene. J was trimmed by 0 bases and V by 0 bases; bases with no gene match: 8. The CDR3 is made up of 18 amino acids. CDR3 protein: CASSQEIWDRLAKNIQYF. As DNA, the CDR3 is TGCGCCAGCAGCCAAGAGATTTGGGACAGACTAGCCAAAAACATTCAGTACTTC.

Only one count was recorded for this clone. CDR3 sequence reads: CASITPGQGHEKLFF. The CDR3, as DNA: TGTGCCAGCATTACTCCGGGACAGGGGCATGAAAAACTGTTTTTT. This chain uses TRBV6-1 with TRBJ1-4, with 10 bases matching TRBD1. Looked up from germline, CDR1 is MNHNS and CDR2 is SASEGT. Trimming removed 7 bases from V and 6 bases from J; junction bases left unmatched: 8. This CDR3 is built from 15 residues.

The genes are TRBV2 and TRBJ2-3; D not resolved. Germline values: CDR1 SNHLY, CDR2 FYNNEI. Trimming removed 2 bases at V and 5 bases at J, with 5 bases between. The CDR3 totals 12 residues. The CDR3 sequence: CASSEYRDTQYF. In DNA form, the CDR3 reads TGTGCCAGCAGTGAATACAGAGATACGCAGTATTTT. The variable domain in full, completed from reference TRBV2 and TRBJ2-3, reads EPEVTQTPSHQVTQMGQEVILRCVPISNHLYFYWYRQILGQKVEFLVSFYNNEISEKSEIFDDQFSVERPDGSNFTLKIRSTKLEDSAMYFCASSEYRDTQYFGPGTRLTVL.

In DNA form, the CDR3 reads TGTGCCAGCAGCCGCACGCGGAATGGAGATACGCAGTATTTT. The encoded protein is CASSRTRNGDTQYF. J is TRBJ2-3 and V is TRBV7-2, with D hard to call. The length of the CDR3 is 14 residues. Between the trimmed V and J ends, which lost 5 bases and 5 bases, there was a span of 14 bases. CDR1 is SGHTA and CDR2 is FQGNSA in the germline V gene.

The CDR3 spells CASSYSDRVGSPLHF. The CDR3 DNA follows: TGTGCCAGCAGTTACTCGGACAGGGTTGGTTCACCCCTCCACTTT. The chain combines TRBV6-6 with TRBJ1-6; the match to TRBD1 covers 8 bases. The CDR3 has 15 amino acids. V was clipped by 0 bases and J by 9 bases; unmatched bases: 4. The germline CDR1 and CDR2 sequences are MNHNY and SVGAGI (reference sequence).

The rearrangement links TRBV7-2 to TRBJ2-5; 8 positions match TRBD2. Per germline, CDR1 SGHTA and CDR2 FQGNSA. The CDR3 sequence is 14 residues long. Trimming took 5 bases from V and 1 from J; bases not matched to a gene: 3. The CDR3 sequence is CASSPGGAQETQYF. The DNA of the CDR3 is TGTGCCAGCAGCCCCGGGGGGGCCCAAGAGACCCAGTACTTC.

This clone has a handful of counts. The chain combines TRBV4-2 with TRBJ2-7; 9 bases are a match to TRBD2. The CDR3 runs to 16 residues. The V segment lost 1 base and the J segment 3 bases; nucleotides outside the gene matches: 7. CDR1 and CDR2 (germline): LGHNA, YNFKEQ. The CDR3 coding sequence is TGTGCCAGCAGCCAAGTGGGTGCTAGCGGGGTCTACGAGCAGTACTTC. This gives the protein CASSQVGASGVYEQYF.

CDR3 in DNA: TGTGCCAGCAGTTCGGGACAGGGGACCTACGAGCAGTACTTC. This encodes CASSSGQGTYEQYF. V is TRBV28 and J is TRBJ2-7; 10 bases align to TRBD1. This CDR3 region has 14 residues. V lost 4 bases and J lost 2; bases outside the gene matches: 2. Looked up from germline, CDR1 is MDHEN and CDR2 is SYDVKM.

The chain couples TRBV2 to TRBJ2-7; 9 bases are shared with TRBD1. Germline assignment: CDR1 SNHLY and CDR2 FYNNEI. J was trimmed by 3 bases and V by 4 bases; bases with no gene match: 13. This CDR3 is 17 amino acids long. CDR3 nucleotides: TGTGCCAGCAGTGTCTCGTTGACAGGGGGAAAAGTCTACGAGCAGTACTTC. This translates into CASSVSLTGGKVYEQYF. The full variable domain, completed using reference TRBV2 and TRBJ2-7, is EPEVTQTPSHQVTQMGQEVILRCVPISNHLYFYWYRQILGQKVEFLVSFYNNEISEKSEIFDDQFSVERPDGSNFTLKIRSTKLEDSAMYFCASSVSLTGGKVYEQYFGPGTRLTVT.

The rearrangement links TRBV18 to TRBJ1-5, with 8 bases that match TRBD1. From germline, CDR1 is KGHSH and CDR2 LQKENI. The CDR3 extends over 16 amino acids. Unmatched junction bases numbered 9, after V lost 2 bases and J lost 6 bases. Here the CDR3 DNA reads TGTGCCAGCTCACCATTAGCAGGGGGCCACGCTCAGCCCCAGCATTTT. Translating it yields CASSPLAGGHAQPQHF.

V is TRBV11-2 and J is TRBJ2-1, with 9 bases matching TRBD1. The V gene's germline CDR1 is SGHAT and CDR2 FQNNGV. The CDR3 is 15 amino acids. V gave up 3 bases and J gave up 6 bases; unmatched junction bases: 6. Written as DNA, the CDR3 is TGTGCCAGCAGCTTGTACTCGGGACAGGGCAATGAGCAGTTCTTC. Translation: CASSLYSGQGNEQFF.